This T cell receptor (beta chain) was identified in a study of blood T cell repertoires in COVID-19. Study-wide background: There were acute and convalescent COVID-19 samples, and they came from the United States, Italy and Spain. PBMCs, B-cell-depleted T cells, or T cells were the source of the cDNA or gDNA that made up the material.

Original analysis: The assay estimated nucleated cells by amplifying reference gene primers. Profiling relied on immunoSEQ multiplex PCR, and the TCRdb table lists in-frame clones only, not all of them. D and trimming come from the DNA, and the V and J calls and clone size come from that table. This table has under 200,000 clones, roughly 87% appearing once. Germline lookup yields CDR1 LNHDA and CDR2 SQIVND (reference sequence). Trimming took 6 bases from V and 3 from J; bases not matched to a gene: 8. There are 15 residues in the CDR3. This clonotype was obtained from a man aged 55-75 years with active or convalescent COVID-19. The V and J genes are TRBV19 and TRBJ1-3, with 7 bases lining up with TRBD1. Sequencing was carried out using peripheral blood. The CDR3 loop reads CASRRKGADGNTIYF. The DNA of the CDR3 is TGTGCCAGTAGGCGAAAGGGGGCAGATGGAAACACCATATATTTT.